The rows below give T cell receptor beta chains drawn from one sample of a study of blood T cell repertoires in COVID-19. Sequencing was performed with immunoSEQ multiplex PCR; in TCRdb, only in-frame clones are kept and a portion is missing. The sample consists of over 13,000 clones, about nine tenths of them appearing once. Sequenced: peripheral blood. All receptors come from a human donor in a cohort sampled during active COVID-19. The CDR3 runs from the conserved cysteine through the conserved F or W. The order of the fields is V gene, clone size, D gene, J gene, CDR3 DNA, CDR3 protein. D genes are given only for firm matches. Clone size, where shown, is once, few, many, or a class for clones that have expanded.

>TRBV5-6|NA|TRBD2|TRBJ2-7
TGTGCCAGCAGCAGGGGGACTAGCGGCTACGAGCAGTACTTC
CASSRGTSGYEQYF
>TRBV12-3/TRBV12-4|NA|NA|TRBJ2-7
TGTGCCAGCACCCCGTCCCACGAGCAGTACTTC
CASTPSHEQYF
>TRBV10-3|few|NA|TRBJ2-2
TGTGCCATCAAACCAGGGGACACCGGGGAGCTGTTTTTT
CAIKPGDTGELFF
>TRBV27|NA|TRBD1|TRBJ2-2
TGTGCCAGCAGTCCACGGACAGGGTCCGGGGAGCTGTTTTTT
CASSPRTGSGELFF
>TRBV15|once|NA|TRBJ1-4
TGTGCCACCAGCAGAGATATCGGCCAAGGGAGTGAAAAACTGTTTTTT
CATSRDIGQGSEKLFF
>TRBV18|NA|NA|TRBJ2-3
TGTGCCAGCTCACCAAGCTTCCGAGATACGCAGTATTTT
CASSPSFRDTQYF
>TRBV7-2|NA|NA|TRBJ2-1
TGTGCCAGCAGCGCGGACACCTACAATGAGCAGTTCTTC
CASSADTYNEQFF
>TRBV13|NA|TRBD1|TRBJ2-7
TGTGCCAGCAGCTTAGAAGGGGACAGGGACTACGAGCAGTACTTC
CASSLEGDRDYEQYF
>TRBV4-2|NA|TRBD1|TRBJ2-1
TGTGCCAGCAGTCAGGGACAGGGACCCCTAAGCTCCTACAATGAGCAGTTCTTC
CASSQGQGPLSSYNEQFF
>TRBV18|NA|NA|TRBJ1-4
TGTGCCAGCTCACCCCAGGGGCAGGGTGAAAAACTGTTTTTT
CASSPQGQGEKLFF
>TRBV7-2|NA|TRBD1|TRBJ1-2
TGTGCCAGCAGGGGGGGGACAGGGATCTCCAACTATGGCTACACCTTC
CASRGGTGISNYGYTF
>TRBV2|NA|NA|TRBJ2-2
TGTGCCAGCCATGGCGGAGCGAACACCGGGGAGCTGTTTTTT
CASHGGANTGELFF
>TRBV9|NA|TRBD2|TRBJ2-2
TGTGCCAGCAGCGAAACTAGCGGGGGGAGCGGGGAGCTGTTTTTT
CASSETSGGSGELFF
>TRBV27|NA|NA|TRBJ1-2
TGTGCCAGCCGCGACAGGCAGTATGGCTACACCTTC
CASRDRQYGYTF
>TRBV29-1|NA|NA|TRBJ2-1
TGCAGCGGGACTCCGGGAGTGATCGGGAATGAGCAGTTCTTC
CSGTPGVIGNEQFF
>TRBV7-2|NA|NA|TRBJ2-1
TGTGCCAGCAGCTTGGGGAGCCACTCCTACAATGAGCAGTTCTTC
CASSLGSHSYNEQFF
>TRBV6-5|NA|NA|TRBJ2-1
TGTGCCAGCAGTTCTGACAGAAGCTCCTACAATGAGCAGTTCTTC
CASSSDRSSYNEQFF
>TRBV3-1/TRBV3-2|NA|TRBD1|TRBJ1-3
TGTGCCAGCAGCCAGAGGACAGGGATCGACTCTGGAAACACCATATATTTT
CASSQRTGIDSGNTIYF
>TRBV21-1|NA|NA|TRBJ1-2
TGTGCCAGCAGCAAAGATCCAGGGGGTGATTATGGCTACACCTTC
CASSKDPGGDYGYTF
>TRBV7-9|NA|NA|TRBJ2-7
TGTGCCAGCAGCTTACCCCCGGGCTACGAGCAGTACTTC
CASSLPPGYEQYF
>TRBV3-1/TRBV3-2|NA|NA|TRBJ2-4
TGTGCCAGCAGCTCTTCACATGCCAAAAACATTCAGTACTTC
CASSSSHAKNIQYF
>TRBV13|NA|NA|TRBJ1-2
TGTGCCAGCAGCCCCCTTAGTCGAGGCTATGGCTACACCTTC
CASSPLSRGYGYTF
>TRBV2|once|NA|TRBJ1-1
TGTGCCAGCAGTGACCGCAGGAACACTGAAGCTTTCTTT
CASSDRRNTEAFF
>TRBV18|NA|TRBD2|TRBJ2-3
TGTGCCAGCTCTCGACAAAAGAGCGGACTAGCGGCTAGCACAGATACGCAGTATTTT
CASSRQKSGLAASTDTQYF
>TRBV5-4|NA|NA|TRBJ2-5
TGTGCCAGCAGCTTGGCGGTAGGGGGCCAAGAGACCCAGTACTTC
CASSLAVGGQETQYF
>TRBV28|NA|TRBD2|TRBJ2-1
TGTGCCAGCAGCTCCAGCCTAGCGGGAACCTACAATGAGCAGTTCTTC
CASSSSLAGTYNEQFF
>TRBV7-2|NA|NA|TRBJ2-1
TGTGCCAGCAGCCCCCCGCCTGGTCTAAACTACAATGAGCAGTTCTTC
CASSPPPGLNYNEQFF
>TRBV2|NA|NA|TRBJ2-1
TGTGCCAGCGCGTGGAGCTCCTACAATGAGCAGTTCTTC
CASAWSSYNEQFF
>TRBV5-5|NA|NA|TRBJ2-7
TGTGCCAGCAGCTTGGTTGAGGGATACGAGCAGTACTTC
CASSLVEGYEQYF
>TRBV5-6|NA|NA|TRBJ1-2
TGTGCCAGCAGCTCAGGTCCGACCGATGGCTACACCTTC
CASSSGPTDGYTF
>TRBV5-1|NA|NA|TRBJ2-1
TGCGCCAGCAGCTTGGCCCCGGGAAGCTCCTACAATGAGCAGTTCTTC
CASSLAPGSSYNEQFF
>TRBV24-1|NA|TRBD2|TRBJ2-2
TGTGCCACCCTCGGGGGGGCCGAATTCACCGGGGAGCTGTTTTTT
CATLGGAEFTGELFF
>TRBV3-1/TRBV3-2|NA|TRBD1|TRBJ2-6
TGTGCCAGCAGCCCTGGGACAGGGGTATCTGGGGCCAACGTCCTGACTTTC
CASSPGTGVSGANVLTF
>TRBV6-5|NA|TRBD2|TRBJ2-1
TGTGCCAGCAGTCCGGGACTAATCATCAATGAGCAGTTCTTC
CASSPGLIINEQFF
>TRBV5-1|NA|TRBD1|TRBJ2-2
TGCGCCAGCAGCTTCCCAGGGGGCACCGGGGAGCTGTTTTTT
CASSFPGGTGELFF
>TRBV14|NA|TRBD1|TRBJ2-1
TGTGCCAGCAGCCATACAGGGGGATCCTACAATGAGCAGTTCTTC
CASSHTGGSYNEQFF
>TRBV7-6|once|TRBD1|TRBJ1-2
TGTGCCAGCAGCTTAGGCCAGGGGGACCTCTATGGCTACACCTTC
CASSLGQGDLYGYTF
>TRBV30|NA|NA|TRBJ2-7
TGTGCCTGGAGTGTACAGTCCTACGAGCAGTACTTC
CAWSVQSYEQYF